Below are 2 T cell receptor beta chains sequenced from a single sample in a study of cytomegalovirus exposure and HLA in healthy donors. The study ran its PCR with 60 Vbeta and 13 Jbeta primers. Sequenced by immunoSEQ multiplex PCR; TCRdb stores in-frame clones only, minus some. The sample has about 130,000 clones, about 78% seen once; the top ten hold approximately 2.9%. The source material was PBMCs. Receptors were obtained from a human donor in good health.

The gene calls are TRBV7-3 and TRBJ1-1; tentative D call: TRBD1 (5 bases). Germline loops: CDR1 SGHTA, CDR2 FQGTGA. The CDR3 loop spans 13 amino acids. Trimming stripped 2 bases from V and 1 base from J, with 5 bases between. The CDR3 coding sequence is TGTGCCAGCAGCTTAGGGGCGAACACTGAAGCTTTCTTT. Amino acid sequence: CASSLGANTEAFF. The variable domain in full, completed from reference TRBV7-3 and TRBJ1-1, reads GAGVSQTPSNKVTEKGKYVELRCDPISGHTALYWYRQSLGQGPEFLIYFQGTGAADDSGLPNDRFFAVRPEGSVSTLKIQRTERGDSAVYLCASSLGANTEAFFGQGTRLTVV.

This chain joins TRBV7-2 and TRBJ2-5, with no clear D. The better agreement between TRBJ2-7 and the DNA end casts doubt on the J call. This CDR3 is built from 15 residues. CDR1 and CDR2 (germline): SGHTA, FQGNSA. The CDR3 is CASSLWAGKTYEQYF. The CDR3 DNA is TGTGCCAGCAGCCTATGGGCAGGAAAAACCTACGAGCAGTACTTC.